The 21 T cell receptor beta chains listed next were all sequenced from one sample in a study of CD8 T cells in Susac syndrome. RNA, at about 0.45 to 1 ug, was reverse transcribed with random hexamers. MiXCR, run by TCRdb on the immunoSEQ multiplex PCR reads, gives a single entry per CDR3 protein. The sample carries roughly 200,000 distinct CDR3 sequences, about 94% recorded once. The sample comprised CD4+ T cells from PBMCs. The receptors come from a human donor in good health.

The rearrangement links TRBV29-1 to TRBJ2-7; 10 nucleotides align to TRBD2. Germline-derived CDR1 and CDR2 are SQVTM and ANQGSEA. The CDR3 length is 12 residues. Trimming at V came to 7 bases and at J to 6 bases, leaving 6 bases not matched to a gene. CDR3 loop: CSARTSGAEQYF. In DNA form, the CDR3 reads TGCAGCGCCCGGACTAGCGGCGCCGAGCAGTACTTC.

V and J are TRBV12-3 or TRBV12-4 and TRBJ1-5; the D is unclear. This CDR3 comprises 14 residues. V shed 3 bases and J shed 4 bases, with 10 bases lying between them. In DNA form, the CDR3 reads TGTGCCAGCAGTTTCCTTGGGCTGAATCAGCCCCAGCATTTT. Residues: CASSFLGLNQPQHF.

The chain carries TRBV6-2 or TRBV6-3 and TRBJ1-1; perhaps TRBD1 as D (5 bases). Germline V gene lookup returns CDR1 MNHEY and CDR2 SVGEGT. V was cut by 7 bases and J by 2 bases, with 20 bases left in between. This CDR3 contains 16 residues. The CDR3 DNA follows: TGTGCCAGCACCATTACGGGGTCAGGGATTAACACTGAAGCTTTCTTT. Translated, it gives CASTITGSGINTEAFF.

The V call is TRBV7-3, the J call TRBJ2-1, with TRBD1 as a possible D gene (5 bases). Germline lookup yields CDR1 SGHTA and CDR2 FQGTGA. CDR3 length: 14 residues. The V end lost 5 bases, the J end lost 8 bases, and 16 bases lay between the germline ends. The CDR3 coding sequence is TGTGCCAGCAGCGCCCAGATTCAGGGCGATGAGCAGTTCTTC. Its protein product is CASSAQIQGDEQFF. The variable domain in full, with the rest retrieved from reference TRBV7-3 and TRBJ2-1, is GAGVSQTPSNKVTEKGKYVELRCDPISGHTALYWYRQSLGQGPEFLIYFQGTGAADDSGLPNDRFFAVRPEGSVSTLKIQRTERGDSAVYLCASSAQIQGDEQFFGPGTRLTVL.

The CDR3 DNA sequence: TGCAGCGTAGCAAGGACCCAGAACACTGAAGCTTTCTTT. It is translated as CSVARTQNTEAFF. This rearrangement joins TRBV29-1 to TRBJ1-1; no reliable D call. CDR1 is SQVTM, CDR2 ANQGSEA, per germline. V lost 6 bases and J lost 1, with 12 bases in between. There are 13 residues in the CDR3.

This clonotype was counted a single time. The chain recombines TRBV20-1 with TRBJ2-3; TRBD2 agrees at 7 bases. From germline, CDR1 is DFQATT and CDR2 SNEGSKA (reference sequence). Trimming cost V 6 bases and J 3 bases; bases outside gene matches: 6. The CDR3 spans 13 residues. CDR3 in DNA: TGCAGTGCCAGGGAGGGAGGAACAGATACGCAGTATTTT. Its protein product is CSAREGGTDTQYF.

The chain links TRBV7-9 to TRBJ2-7, with 8 bases that match TRBD1. CDR1 is SEHNR, CDR2 FQNEAQ, per germline (reference sequence). The CDR3 covers 15 residues. With 5 bases clipped from V and 2 bases from J, the junction kept 8 bases outside the gene matches. This chain's CDR3 is CASSPDRGRTYEQYF. The CDR3 nucleotides read TGTGCCAGCAGCCCTGACAGGGGAAGGACCTACGAGCAGTACTTC.

V usage is TRBV5-6 and J usage is TRBJ2-1; D is uncertain. The germline V gene encodes CDR1 SGHDT and CDR2 YYEEEE. CDR3 length: 13 residues. V was pared by 0 bases and J by 5 bases, with 6 bases between. This CDR3 reads CASSLGTNNEQFF. The CDR3 DNA follows: TGTGCCAGCAGCTTGGGAACAAACAATGAGCAGTTCTTC.

The chain employs TRBV24-1 and TRBJ2-5; TRBD1 agrees at 7 bases. Germline CDR1 is KGHDR and CDR2 is SFDVKD. This CDR3 has 12 residues. The V and J ends lost 5 bases and 7 bases, in that order; junction bases with no gene match: 3. The CDR3 here is CATSGAGGTQYF. Written as DNA, the CDR3 is TGTGCCACCAGTGGGGCAGGGGGGACCCAGTACTTC.

This chain connects TRBV28 to TRBJ2-1, with TRBD2 matching over 11 bases. The CDR3 covers 18 residues. Trimming at V came to 6 bases and at J to 7 bases, leaving 17 bases not matched to a gene. Germline-derived CDR1 and CDR2 are MDHEN and SYDVKM. CDR3: CASSAWGLAAQWGNEQFF. DNA of the CDR3: TGTGCCAGCAGCGCTTGGGGACTAGCGGCCCAGTGGGGTAATGAGCAGTTCTTC.

V gene TRBV20-1 combines with J gene TRBJ1-1; TRBD1 matches at 8 bases. The CDR3 runs to 14 residues. Germline V lookup: CDR1 DFQATT, CDR2 SNEGSKA (reference sequence). Unmatched junction bases numbered 10, after V lost 3 bases and J lost 7 bases. CDR3 sequence reads: CSASPDRGIDEAFF. The CDR3 nucleotides are TGCAGTGCTAGTCCAGACAGGGGAATTGATGAAGCTTTCTTT.

This sequence joins TRBV29-1 and TRBJ1-5; TRBD1 aligns across 7 bases. The CDR3 has 13 residues. The V and J ends lost 4 bases and 5 bases, in that order; junction bases with no gene match: 5. Germline-derived CDR1 and CDR2 are SQVTM and ANQGSEA. CDR3 bases: TGCAGCGTTGGGGACAGAACGGATCAGCCCCAGCATTTT. Translated, it gives CSVGDRTDQPQHF. The full variable domain, its missing parts supplied by reference TRBV29-1 and TRBJ1-5, is SAVISQKPSRDICQRGTSLTIQCQVDSQVTMMFWYRQQPGQSLTLIATANQGSEATYESGFVIDKFPISRPNLTFSTLTVSNMSPEDSSIYLCSVGDRTDQPQHFGDGTRLSIL.

The chain carries TRBV20-1 and TRBJ2-7; D is ambiguous. Per the germline V gene, CDR1 is DFQATT and CDR2 is SNEGSKA (reference sequence). The V end was cut by 4 bases, the J end by 7 bases, with 20 bases between. The CDR3 is 14 amino acids. The CDR3 DNA reads as TGCAGTGCTACTTCCGGTAGGGCCTTTGGGGAGCAGTACTTC. It codes for CSATSGRAFGEQYF.

This clonotype was picked up a small number of times. The genes are TRBV7-2 and TRBJ2-3; possible D gene TRBD1, 5 bases. There are 13 residues in the CDR3. Per germline, CDR1 SGHTA and CDR2 FQGNSA. The V and J ends lost 7 bases and 3 bases respectively, with 11 bases between them. The chain's CDR3 is CASTSAGTDTQYF. The DNA for the CDR3 is TGTGCCAGCACCTCCGCAGGGACAGATACGCAGTATTTT.

The chain combines TRBV28 with TRBJ2-7; D possibly matches TRBD1 or TRBD2 (5 bases each). Germline CDR1 and CDR2: MDHEN and SYDVKM. The germline V and J ends were trimmed by 5 bases and 3 bases, with 11 bases remaining between them. This CDR3 comprises 13 residues. CDR3 sequence (DNA): TGTGCCAGCAGTCCGGGACCTCTCTACGAGCAGTACTTC. Its protein is CASSPGPLYEQYF. Together with reference TRBV28 and TRBJ2-7, the CDR3 gives the full variable domain: DVKVTQSSRYLVKRTGEKVFLECVQDMDHENMFWYRQDPGLGLRLIYFSYDVKMKEKGDIPEGYSVSREKKERFSLILESASTNQTSMYLCASSPGPLYEQYFGPGTRLTVT.

V is TRBV27 and J is TRBJ2-3, with 13 bases aligning to TRBD2. The CDR3 loop spans 18 amino acids. V was clipped by 5 bases and J by 3 bases; unmatched bases: 11. The germline gives CDR1 MNHEY, CDR2 SMNVEV (reference sequence). The CDR3 nucleotides read TGTGCCAGCAGTCCCGAGGGACTAGCGGGATTTGTTACAGATACGCAGTATTTT. Amino acids: CASSPEGLAGFVTDTQYF.

This chain links TRBV20-1 with TRBJ2-1, with TRBD2 identical over 14 bases. This CDR3 has 15 amino acids. Germline loops: CDR1 DFQATT, CDR2 SNEGSKA (reference sequence). V trimming: 6 bases; J trimming: 3 bases; junction bases outside the gene matches: 4. The CDR3 loop reads CSAGLAGDYYNEQFF. CDR3 DNA: TGCAGTGCGGGACTAGCGGGAGACTACTACAATGAGCAGTTCTTC.

The table lists this clonotype with a count of one. The chain carries TRBV2 and TRBJ2-7, with D perhaps matching TRBD1 (6 bases). Germline V gene sequence: CDR1 SNHLY, CDR2 FYNNEI. Trimming took 4 bases from V and 4 from J, leaving 11 bases between them. The CDR3 runs 13 residues. CDR3 in amino acids: CASSGDQGYEQYF. DNA of the CDR3: TGTGCCAGCAGTGGAGACCAGGGGTACGAGCAGTACTTC.

The rearrangement links TRBV29-1 to TRBJ1-1, with 7 bases fitting TRBD1. The V gene's germline CDR1 is SQVTM and CDR2 ANQGSEA. With 4 bases clipped from V and 8 bases from J, the junction kept 4 bases outside the gene matches. This CDR3 has 11 residues. The chain's CDR3 is CSVGQGGEAFF. As DNA, the CDR3 is TGCAGCGTTGGGCAGGGGGGCGAAGCTTTCTTT.

The gene calls are TRBV12-3 or TRBV12-4 and TRBJ2-7; TRBD1 agrees at 8 bases. V lost 0 bases and J lost 4; bases outside the gene matches: 5. The CDR3 is made up of 15 amino acids. CDR3 residues: CASSLALQGVYEQYF. The CDR3 DNA reads TGTGCCAGCAGTTTAGCGCTACAGGGGGTATACGAGCAGTACTTC.

The chain links TRBV20-1 to TRBJ2-3; 10 bases map to TRBD2. This CDR3 region has 19 residues. The germline CDR1 and CDR2 sequences are DFQATT and SNEGSKA (reference sequence). V dropped 0 bases and J dropped 1; count of bases not matched to a gene: 13. Written as DNA, the CDR3 is TGCAGTGCTAGAGATTCCAAGCGGGAGGGCCTCTTGGGCACAGATACGCAGTATTTT. It specifies CSARDSKREGLLGTDTQYF.